Here is one T cell receptor beta chain with its context. This sample is drawn from a study of technical replicates of blood from a handful of donors. CDR3 length: 13 amino acids. V was pared by 5 bases and J by 2 bases, with 7 bases between. Germline loops: CDR1 SEHNR, CDR2 FQNEAQ (reference sequence). Assay used: immunoSEQ multiplex PCR; TCRdb lists only in-frame clones, some missing. This sample has 68,000 or so clones, with less than 98% found just once. The J gene is TRBJ1-5, the V gene TRBV7-9; no clear D. This receptor was obtained from a human donor in good health. Sample: T cells isolated from PBMCs. CDR3 sequence (DNA): TGTGCCAGCAGCGCGGAGGGCAATCAGCCCCAGCATTTT. As protein: CASSAEGNQPQHF.